This T cell receptor (beta chain) originates from a study of regulatory T cells in long-lasting Graves disease. Study results and caveats: New patients shared approximately 970 public clonotypes, and persistent patients shared more, with 2,741. Persistent disease preferred TRBV28, TRBJ1-2 and TRBJ2-5; new disease, TRBV20-1 and TRBJ2-1. TCR diversity in persistent Graves' patients was below that of newly diagnosed ones.

The CDR3 spans 14 residues. After removal of 6 bases from V and 7 bases from J, the junction contained 6 bases not matched to a gene. Germline lookup yields CDR1 KGHSH and CDR2 LQKENI. This clonotype came up many times. Its antigen is still unknown. The TCR beta library used iRepertoire HTBI primers with Arm-PCR amplification of CDR3. Each CDR3 protein is one row after TCRdb ran MiXCR on the multiplex PCR reads. Of approximately 490,000 distinct CDR3 sequences listed, 15% to 20% are singletons. Indicated time point: newly diagnosed GD, antithyroid drugs for less than 3 months. The authors made the TCR library using RNA they extracted from PBMCs. A further study also used this sample, focusing on T cells in Graves' hyperthyroidism and ophthalmopathy. That paper states: For the diagnoses, clinical symptoms, serum thyroxine and TRAb, thyroid ultrasound and orbital computed tomography were used.

The clonotype originates from a man aged 35-49 years with Graves disease. The material sequenced was peripheral blood mononuclear cells (PBMCs), taken at new diagnosis, from a patient treated with antithyroid drugs. The rearrangement uses TRBV18 and TRBJ1-6, with 7 bases identical to TRBD1. The CDR3 spells CASSRDSQNSPLHF. CDR3 in DNA: TGTGCCAGCTCGCGGGACAGTCAGAATTCACCCCTCCACTTT.